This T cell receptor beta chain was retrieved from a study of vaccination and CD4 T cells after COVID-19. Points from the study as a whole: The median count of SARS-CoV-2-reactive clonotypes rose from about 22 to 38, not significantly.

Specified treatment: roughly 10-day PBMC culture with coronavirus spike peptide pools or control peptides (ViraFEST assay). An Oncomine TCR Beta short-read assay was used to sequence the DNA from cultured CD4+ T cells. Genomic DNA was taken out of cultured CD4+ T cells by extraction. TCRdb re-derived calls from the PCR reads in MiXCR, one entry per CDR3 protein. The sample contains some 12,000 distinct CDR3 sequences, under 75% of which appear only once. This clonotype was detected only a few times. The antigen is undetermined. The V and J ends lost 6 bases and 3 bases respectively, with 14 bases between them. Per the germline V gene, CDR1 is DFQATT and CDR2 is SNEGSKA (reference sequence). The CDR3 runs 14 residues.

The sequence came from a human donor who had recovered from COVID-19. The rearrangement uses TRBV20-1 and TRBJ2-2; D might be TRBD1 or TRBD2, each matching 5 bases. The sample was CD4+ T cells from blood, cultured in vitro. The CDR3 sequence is CSANRLEDTGELFF. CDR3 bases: TGCAGTGCCAACAGGTTGGAGGACACCGGGGAGCTGTTTTTT.